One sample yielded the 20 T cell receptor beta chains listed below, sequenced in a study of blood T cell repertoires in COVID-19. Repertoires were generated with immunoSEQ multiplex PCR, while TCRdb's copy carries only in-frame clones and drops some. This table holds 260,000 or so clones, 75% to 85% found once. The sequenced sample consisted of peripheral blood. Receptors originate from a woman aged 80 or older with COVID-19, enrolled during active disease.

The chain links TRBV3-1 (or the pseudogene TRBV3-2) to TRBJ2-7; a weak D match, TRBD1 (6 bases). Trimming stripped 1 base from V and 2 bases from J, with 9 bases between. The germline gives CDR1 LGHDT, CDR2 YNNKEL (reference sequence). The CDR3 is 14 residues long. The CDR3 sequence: CASSQAGHTYEQYF. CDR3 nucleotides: TGTGCCAGCAGCCAAGCGGGACACACCTACGAGCAGTACTTC.

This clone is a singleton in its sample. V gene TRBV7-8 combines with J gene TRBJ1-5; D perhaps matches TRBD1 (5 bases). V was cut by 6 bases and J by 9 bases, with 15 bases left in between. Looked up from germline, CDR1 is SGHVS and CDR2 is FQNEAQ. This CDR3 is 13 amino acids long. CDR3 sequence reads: CASSQGGVWPQHF. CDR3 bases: TGTGCCAGCAGTCAGGGAGGGGTCTGGCCCCAGCATTTT.

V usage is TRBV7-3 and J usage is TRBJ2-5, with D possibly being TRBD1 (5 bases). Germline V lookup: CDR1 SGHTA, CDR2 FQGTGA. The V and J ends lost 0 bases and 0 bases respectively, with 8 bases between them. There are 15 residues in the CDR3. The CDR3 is CASSLTRAYQETQYF. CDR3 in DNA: TGTGCCAGCAGCTTAACCAGGGCGTACCAAGAGACCCAGTACTTC.

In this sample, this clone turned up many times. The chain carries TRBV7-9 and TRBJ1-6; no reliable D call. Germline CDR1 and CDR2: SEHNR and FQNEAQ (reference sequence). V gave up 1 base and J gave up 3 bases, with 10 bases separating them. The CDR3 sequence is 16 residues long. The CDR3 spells CASSLGSGFYNSPLHF. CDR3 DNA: TGTGCCAGCAGCTTAGGGTCCGGGTTCTATAATTCACCCCTCCACTTT.

The CDR3 region has the DNA TGTGCCAGCAGCTTTCGGACAGAGCCTGAAGCTTTCTTT. This gives the protein CASSFRTEPEAFF. The chain uses TRBV3-1 (or the pseudogene TRBV3-2) and TRBJ1-1, with TRBD1 as a possible D gene (6 bases). Between the trimmed V and J ends, which lost 5 bases and 6 bases, there was a span of 13 bases. CDR1 and CDR2 from the germline V gene are LGHDT and YNNKEL (reference sequence). The CDR3 totals 13 residues.

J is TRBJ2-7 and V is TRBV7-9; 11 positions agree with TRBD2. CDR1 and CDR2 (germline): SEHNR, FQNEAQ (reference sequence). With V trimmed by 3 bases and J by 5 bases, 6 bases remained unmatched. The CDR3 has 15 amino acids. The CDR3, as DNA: TGTGCCAGCAGCTTGTCTAGCGGGAGGTGGAACGAGCAGTACTTC. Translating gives CASSLSSGRWNEQYF. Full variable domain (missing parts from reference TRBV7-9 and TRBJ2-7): DTGVSQNPRHKITKRGQNVTFRCDPISEHNRLYWYRQTLGQGPEFLTYFQNEAQLEKSRLLSDRFSAERPKGSFSTLEIQRTEQGDSAMYLCASSLSSGRWNEQYFGPGTRLTVT.

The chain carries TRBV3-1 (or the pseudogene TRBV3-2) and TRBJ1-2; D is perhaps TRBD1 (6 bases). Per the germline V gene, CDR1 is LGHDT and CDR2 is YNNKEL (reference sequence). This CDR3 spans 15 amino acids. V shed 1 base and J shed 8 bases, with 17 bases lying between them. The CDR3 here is CASSQASWGLGGYTF. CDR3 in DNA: TGTGCCAGCAGCCAAGCCTCTTGGGGGCTCGGCGGCTACACCTTC.

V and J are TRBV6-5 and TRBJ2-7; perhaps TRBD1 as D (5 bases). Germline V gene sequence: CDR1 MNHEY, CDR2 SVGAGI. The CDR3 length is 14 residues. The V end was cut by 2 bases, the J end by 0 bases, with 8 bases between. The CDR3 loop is CASSYQGSSYEQYF. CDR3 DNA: TGTGCCAGCAGTTACCAGGGTAGCTCCTACGAGCAGTACTTC.

Here the CDR3 DNA reads TGTGCCAGCAGTTTCACAAGTCGTGGCTACACCTTC. It is translated as CASSFTSRGYTF. The chain carries TRBV12-3 or TRBV12-4 and TRBJ1-2, with D hard to call. Trimming removed 3 bases at V and 7 bases at J, with 9 bases between. The CDR3 runs 12 residues.

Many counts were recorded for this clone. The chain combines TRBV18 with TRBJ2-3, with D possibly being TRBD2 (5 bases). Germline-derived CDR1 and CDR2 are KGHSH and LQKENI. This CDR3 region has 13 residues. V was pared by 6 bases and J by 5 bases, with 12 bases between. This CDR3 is CASSRDHLDTQYF. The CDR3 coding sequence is TGTGCCAGCTCCCGGGATCATCTAGATACGCAGTATTTT.

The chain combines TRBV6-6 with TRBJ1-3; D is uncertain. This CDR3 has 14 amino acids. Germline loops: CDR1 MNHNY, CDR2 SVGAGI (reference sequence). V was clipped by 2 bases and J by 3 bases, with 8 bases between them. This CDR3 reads CASSYGPGGNTIYF. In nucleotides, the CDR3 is TGTGCCAGCAGTTACGGGCCCGGTGGAAACACCATATATTTT.

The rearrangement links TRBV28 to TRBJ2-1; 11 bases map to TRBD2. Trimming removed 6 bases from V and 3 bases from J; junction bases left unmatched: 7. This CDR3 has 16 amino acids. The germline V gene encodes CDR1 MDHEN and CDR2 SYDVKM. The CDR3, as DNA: TGTGCCAGCAGCCCTACGGGGACTAGCGGCTACAATGAGCAGTTCTTC. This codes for CASSPTGTSGYNEQFF.

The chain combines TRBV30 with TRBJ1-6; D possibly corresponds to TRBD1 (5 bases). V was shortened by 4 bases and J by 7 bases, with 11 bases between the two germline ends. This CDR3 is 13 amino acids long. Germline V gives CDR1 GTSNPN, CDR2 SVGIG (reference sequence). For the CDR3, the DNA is TGTGCCTGGAACGGGGAGGGGAATTCACCCCTCCACTTT. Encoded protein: CAWNGEGNSPLHF.

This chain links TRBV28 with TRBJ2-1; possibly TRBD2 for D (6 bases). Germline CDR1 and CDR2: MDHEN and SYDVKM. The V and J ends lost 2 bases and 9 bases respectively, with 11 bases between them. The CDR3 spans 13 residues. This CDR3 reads CASSLKAGGEQFF. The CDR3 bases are TGTGCCAGCAGTTTAAAAGCCGGGGGTGAGCAGTTCTTC. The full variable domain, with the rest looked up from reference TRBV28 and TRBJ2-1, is DVKVTQSSRYLVKRTGEKVFLECVQDMDHENMFWYRQDPGLGLRLIYFSYDVKMKEKGDIPEGYSVSREKKERFSLILESASTNQTSMYLCASSLKAGGEQFFGPGTRLTVL.

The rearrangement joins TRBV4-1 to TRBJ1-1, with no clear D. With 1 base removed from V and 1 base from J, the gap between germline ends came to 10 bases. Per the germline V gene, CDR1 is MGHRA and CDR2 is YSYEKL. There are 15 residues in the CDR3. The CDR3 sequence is CASSQGRTGNTEAFF. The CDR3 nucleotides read TGCGCCAGCAGCCAAGGGAGGACGGGGAACACTGAAGCTTTCTTT.

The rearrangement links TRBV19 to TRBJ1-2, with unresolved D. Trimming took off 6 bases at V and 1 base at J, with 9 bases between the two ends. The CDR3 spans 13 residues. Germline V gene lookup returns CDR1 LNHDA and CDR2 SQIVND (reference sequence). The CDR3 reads CASRPADNYGYTF. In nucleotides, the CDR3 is TGTGCCAGTAGACCGGCGGATAACTATGGCTACACCTTC.

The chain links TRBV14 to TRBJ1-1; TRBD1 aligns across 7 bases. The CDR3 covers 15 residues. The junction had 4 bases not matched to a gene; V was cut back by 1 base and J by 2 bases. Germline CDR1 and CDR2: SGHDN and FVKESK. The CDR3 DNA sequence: TGTGCCAGCAGCCAAGCCAACAGGGGAAACACTGAAGCTTTCTTT. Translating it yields CASSQANRGNTEAFF.

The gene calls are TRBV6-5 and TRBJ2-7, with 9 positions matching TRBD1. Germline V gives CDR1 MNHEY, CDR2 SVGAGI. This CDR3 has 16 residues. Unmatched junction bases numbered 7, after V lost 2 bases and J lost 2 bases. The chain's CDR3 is CASSYPGTGKTYEQYF. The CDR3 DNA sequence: TGTGCCAGCAGTTACCCAGGGACAGGGAAAACCTACGAGCAGTACTTC.

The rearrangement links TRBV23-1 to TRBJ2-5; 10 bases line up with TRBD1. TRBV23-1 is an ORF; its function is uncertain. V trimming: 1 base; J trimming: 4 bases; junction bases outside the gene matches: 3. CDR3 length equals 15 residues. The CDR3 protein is CASSQLGQGTETQYF. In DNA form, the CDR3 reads TGCGCCAGCAGTCAATTGGGACAGGGGACAGAGACCCAGTACTTC.

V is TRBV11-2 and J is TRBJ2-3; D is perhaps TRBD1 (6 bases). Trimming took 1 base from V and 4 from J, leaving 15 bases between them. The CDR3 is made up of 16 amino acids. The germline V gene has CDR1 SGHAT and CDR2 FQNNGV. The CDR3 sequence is CASSLGRPGGADTQYF. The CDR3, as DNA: TGTGCCAGCAGCTTAGGAAGGCCTGGGGGCGCAGATACGCAGTATTTT.